The present entry profiles one T cell receptor beta chain with its context. No antigen is known for it. Assay execution proceeded at the deep level. It was across several immunoSEQ plates that each subset's genomic DNA was evenly split. Replicate PCRs from sorted subsets contained roughly 190 ng DNA, which is around 30,000 T cell genomes. Assay: immunoSEQ multiplex PCR; the TCRdb copy retains only in-frame clones and omits some. The data contain over 2,000,000 clones, approximately 92% of them singletons. CD8 cells regarded as naive lacked CD45RO, were positively chosen for CCR7, and omitted terminally differentiated effector memory CD45RA+ cells. The data originate from a study of shared clonotypes between healthy human individuals. Study-wide results and limits: Some naive CD4 clonotypes, 4% to 6%, turned up in common across four donors.

The sequence derives from a man younger than 35 in good health. Some clones in this sample may be carry-over from other donors' samples. Sequenced material: naive CD8+ T cells from PBMCs.

CDR3 DNA sequence: TGCAGCGTAGATTCGGGACTAGCTGGGAATGAGCAGTTCTTC. This encodes CSVDSGLAGNEQFF. This chain uses TRBV29-1 with TRBJ2-1; 9 bases agree with TRBD2. Trimming removed 6 bases from V and 7 bases from J; junction bases left unmatched: 10. The germline V gene encodes CDR1 SQVTM and CDR2 ANQGSEA. This CDR3 is 14 amino acids long.